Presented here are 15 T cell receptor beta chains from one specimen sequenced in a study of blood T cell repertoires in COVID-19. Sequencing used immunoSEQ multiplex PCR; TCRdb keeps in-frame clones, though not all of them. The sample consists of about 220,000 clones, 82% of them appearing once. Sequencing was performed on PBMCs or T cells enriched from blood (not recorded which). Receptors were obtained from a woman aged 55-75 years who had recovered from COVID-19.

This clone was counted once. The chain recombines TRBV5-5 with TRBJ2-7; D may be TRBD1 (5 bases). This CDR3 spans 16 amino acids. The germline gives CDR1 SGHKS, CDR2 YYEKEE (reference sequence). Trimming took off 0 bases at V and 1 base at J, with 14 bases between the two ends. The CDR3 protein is CASSLAGRVGSYEQYF. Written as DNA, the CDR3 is TGTGCCAGCAGCTTGGCGGGCAGGGTGGGTTCCTACGAGCAGTACTTC.

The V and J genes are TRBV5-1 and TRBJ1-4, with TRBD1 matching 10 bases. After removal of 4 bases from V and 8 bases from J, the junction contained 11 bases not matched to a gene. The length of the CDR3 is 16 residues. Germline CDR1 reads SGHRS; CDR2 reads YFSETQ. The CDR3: CASSPGTGVATEKLFF. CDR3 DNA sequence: TGCGCCAGCAGCCCCGGGACAGGGGTCGCCACAGAAAAACTGTTTTTT. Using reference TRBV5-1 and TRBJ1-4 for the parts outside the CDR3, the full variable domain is KAGVTQTPRYLIKTRGQQVTLSCSPISGHRSVSWYQQTPGQGLQFLFEYFSETQRNKGNFPGRFSGRQFSNSRSEMNVSTLELGDSALYLCASSPGTGVATEKLFFGSGTQLSVL.

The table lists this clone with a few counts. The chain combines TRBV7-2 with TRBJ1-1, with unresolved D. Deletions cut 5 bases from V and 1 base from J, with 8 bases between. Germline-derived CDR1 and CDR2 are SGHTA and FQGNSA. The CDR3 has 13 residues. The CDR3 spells CASSPTPNTEAFF. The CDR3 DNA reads TGTGCCAGCAGCCCGACACCGAACACTGAAGCTTTCTTT.

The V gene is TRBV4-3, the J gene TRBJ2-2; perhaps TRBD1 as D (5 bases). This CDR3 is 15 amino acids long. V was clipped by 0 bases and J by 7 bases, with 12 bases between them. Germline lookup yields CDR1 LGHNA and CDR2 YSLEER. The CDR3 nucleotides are TGCGCCAGCAGCCAAGACCTCAGGGCCGGCGGGGAGCTGTTTTTT. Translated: CASSQDLRAGGELFF.

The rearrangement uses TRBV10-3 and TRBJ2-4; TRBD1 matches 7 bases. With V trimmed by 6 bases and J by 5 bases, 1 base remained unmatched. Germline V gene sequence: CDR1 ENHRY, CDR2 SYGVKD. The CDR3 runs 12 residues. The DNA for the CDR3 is TGTGCCATCAGAGGGACAGAAAACATTCAGTACTTC. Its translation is CAIRGTENIQYF.

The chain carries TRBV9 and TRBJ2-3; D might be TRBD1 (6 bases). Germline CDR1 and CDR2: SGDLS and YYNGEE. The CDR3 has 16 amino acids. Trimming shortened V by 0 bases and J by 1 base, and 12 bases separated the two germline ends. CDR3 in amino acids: CASSVVGGMGTDTQYF. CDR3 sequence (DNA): TGTGCCAGCAGCGTAGTAGGGGGAATGGGCACAGATACGCAGTATTTT.

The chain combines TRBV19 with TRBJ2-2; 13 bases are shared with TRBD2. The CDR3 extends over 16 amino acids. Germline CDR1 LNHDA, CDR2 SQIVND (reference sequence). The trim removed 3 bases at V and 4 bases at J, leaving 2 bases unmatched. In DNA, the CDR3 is TGTGCCAGTAGTATTACTAGCGGGAGGGGCACCGGGGAGCTGTTTTTT. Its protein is CASSITSGRGTGELFF.

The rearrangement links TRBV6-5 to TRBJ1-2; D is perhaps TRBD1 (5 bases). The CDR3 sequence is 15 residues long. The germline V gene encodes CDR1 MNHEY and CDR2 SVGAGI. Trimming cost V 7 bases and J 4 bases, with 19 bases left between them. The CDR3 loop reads CASIPAGQLSYGYTF. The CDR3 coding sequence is TGTGCCAGCATCCCCGCGGGGCAGCTTAGCTATGGCTACACCTTC.

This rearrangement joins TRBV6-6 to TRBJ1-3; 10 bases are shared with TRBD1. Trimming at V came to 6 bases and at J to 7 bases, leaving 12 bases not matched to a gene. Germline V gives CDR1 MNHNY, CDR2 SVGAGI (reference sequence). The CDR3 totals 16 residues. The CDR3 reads CASSSQGTGVGNTIYF. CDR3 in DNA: TGTGCCAGCAGCTCGCAAGGGACAGGGGTAGGGAACACCATATATTTT.

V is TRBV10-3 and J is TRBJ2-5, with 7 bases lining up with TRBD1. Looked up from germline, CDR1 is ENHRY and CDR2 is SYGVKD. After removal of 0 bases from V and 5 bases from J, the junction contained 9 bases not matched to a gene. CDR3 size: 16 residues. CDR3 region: CAISESARGQKETQYF. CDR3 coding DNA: TGTGCCATCAGTGAGTCAGCTAGGGGGCAGAAGGAGACCCAGTACTTC.

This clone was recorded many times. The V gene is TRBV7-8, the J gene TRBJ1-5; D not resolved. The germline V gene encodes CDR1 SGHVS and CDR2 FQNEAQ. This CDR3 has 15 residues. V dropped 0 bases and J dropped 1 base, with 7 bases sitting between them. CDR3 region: CASSLAGESNQPQHF. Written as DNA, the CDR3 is TGTGCCAGCAGCTTAGCAGGAGAGAGCAATCAGCCCCAGCATTTT. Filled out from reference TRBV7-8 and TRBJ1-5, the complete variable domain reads GAGVSQSPRYKVAKRGQDVALRCDPISGHVSLFWYQQALGQGPEFLTYFQNEAQLDKSGLPSDRFFAERPEGSVSTLKIQRTQQEDSAVYLCASSLAGESNQPQHFGDGTRLSIL.

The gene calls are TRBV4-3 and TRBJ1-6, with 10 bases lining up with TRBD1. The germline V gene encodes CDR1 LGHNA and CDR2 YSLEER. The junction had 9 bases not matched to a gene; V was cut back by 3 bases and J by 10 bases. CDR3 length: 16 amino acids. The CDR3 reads CASSQQPGQGSSPLHF. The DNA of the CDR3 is TGCGCCAGCAGCCAGCAACCGGGACAGGGGAGCTCACCCCTCCACTTT.

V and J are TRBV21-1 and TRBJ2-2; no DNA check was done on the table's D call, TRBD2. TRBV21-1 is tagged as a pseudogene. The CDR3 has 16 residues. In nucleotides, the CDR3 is TGTGCCAGCAGCACACCCTCGCTAGCGGGCACCGGGGAGCTGTTTTTT. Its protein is CASSTPSLAGTGELFF.

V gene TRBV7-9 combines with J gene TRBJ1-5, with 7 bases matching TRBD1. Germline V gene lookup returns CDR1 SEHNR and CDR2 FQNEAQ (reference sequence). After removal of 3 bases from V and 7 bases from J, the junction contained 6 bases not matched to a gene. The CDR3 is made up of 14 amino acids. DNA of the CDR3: TGTGCCAGCAGCTTTGAGGGGGCGCGGCAGCCCCAGCATTTT. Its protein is CASSFEGARQPQHF.

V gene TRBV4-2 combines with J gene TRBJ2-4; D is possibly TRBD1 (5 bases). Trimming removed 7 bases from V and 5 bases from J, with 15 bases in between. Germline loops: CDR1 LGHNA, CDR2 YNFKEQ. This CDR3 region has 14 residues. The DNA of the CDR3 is TGTGCCAGCACTACCTCTTCAGGGCAAAACATTCAGTACTTC. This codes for CASTTSSGQNIQYF.